The 18 T cell receptor beta chains below come from one sample, sequenced in a study of shared T cell receptors in the human thymus. Here immunoSEQ multiplex PCR was the method, and the copy in TCRdb shows in-frame clones only, minus some. The repertoire has some 700,000 clones, approximately 83% of them found once; the top ten carry around 0.01%. The same sample was also studied in work on human thymus T cells.

The sequenced sample was thymocytes. These receptors came from a girl under two years old with a congenital heart defect.

V and J are TRBV6-1 and TRBJ2-5; 7 bases are a match to TRBD2. V lost 3 bases, J lost 0 bases, and 7 bases stayed unmatched. CDR1 is MNHNS, CDR2 SASEGT, per germline. The CDR3 has 16 residues. CDR3: CASSDGGSGDQETQYF. The CDR3 nucleotides are TGTGCCAGCAGTGACGGGGGGAGCGGGGACCAAGAGACCCAGTACTTC.

The rearrangement uses TRBV7-9 and TRBJ1-6, with 7 bases fitting TRBD1. The CDR3 contains 17 residues. V lost 4 bases to trimming and J lost 0 bases; unmatched junction nucleotides: 6. Germline loops: CDR1 SEHNR, CDR2 FQNEAQ (reference sequence). The chain's CDR3 is CASSSGTAGSYNSPLHF. The CDR3 DNA follows: TGTGCCAGCAGCTCCGGGACAGCCGGCTCCTATAATTCACCCCTCCACTTT.

V usage is TRBV9 and J usage is TRBJ1-2, with unresolved D. This CDR3 spans 13 amino acids. CDR1 is SGDLS, CDR2 YYNGEE, per germline. The V and J ends lost 0 bases and 1 base respectively, with 4 bases between them. The CDR3 DNA reads as TGTGCCAGCAGCGTAGATCTTAACTATGGCTACACCTTC. Its translation is CASSVDLNYGYTF.

The chain couples TRBV6-4 to TRBJ1-1; D not resolved. Trimming stripped 8 bases from V and 0 bases from J, with 10 bases between. Germline lookup yields CDR1 MRHNA and CDR2 SNTAGT. This CDR3 has 13 residues. In DNA form, the CDR3 reads TGTGCCAGCGGTACCAACATGAACACTGAAGCTTTCTTT. Encoded protein: CASGTNMNTEAFF.

The chain joins TRBV9 to TRBJ2-5, with 10 bases aligning to TRBD2. CDR1 is SGDLS and CDR2 is YYNGEE in the germline V gene. The CDR3 loop spans 15 amino acids. Germline trimming cut 4 bases from V and 3 bases from J; bases unmatched to any gene: 6. DNA for the CDR3: TGTGCCAGCAGCCCCGGGACTAGCGTAAAAGAGACCCAGTACTTC. Residues: CASSPGTSVKETQYF. Full variable domain (outside the CDR3, taken from reference TRBV9 and TRBJ2-5): DSGVTQTPKHLITATGQRVTLRCSPRSGDLSVYWYQQSLDQGLQFLIQYYNGEERAKGNILERFSAQQFPDLHSELNLSSLELGDSALYFCASSPGTSVKETQYFGPGTRLLVL.

V usage is TRBV7-9 and J usage is TRBJ1-1, with 8 bases identical to TRBD1. Per the germline V gene, CDR1 is SEHNR and CDR2 is FQNEAQ (reference sequence). V dropped 5 bases and J dropped 1; count of bases not matched to a gene: 12. The CDR3 loop spans 17 amino acids. The CDR3 DNA reads as TGTGCCAGCAGCCCGCGGACAGGGAGGGAAGGGAACACTGAAGCTTTCTTT. It encodes CASSPRTGREGNTEAFF.

The chain is built from TRBV7-8 and TRBJ2-7, with a tentative D call TRBD2 (5 bases). Germline-derived CDR1 and CDR2 are SGHVS and FQNEAQ. The CDR3 runs to 17 residues. V dropped 2 bases and J dropped 0 bases, with 17 bases sitting between them. CDR3 nucleotides: TGTGCCAGCAGCTTATATGCCGTAGGGAGTAGCTCCTACGAGCAGTACTTC. This gives the protein CASSLYAVGSSSYEQYF.

With respect to this clone: A junction boundary mismatches the germline segment, possibly from a read error. The CDR3 coding sequence is TGTGCCAGCAGCCACATAATCACTCGGACTCCGGTGGTCTTT. Protein: CASSHIITRTPVVF. The V and J genes are TRBV13 and TRBJ1-1; no reliable D call. The germline V gene has CDR1 PRHDT and CDR2 FYEKMQ (reference sequence). CDR3 length: 14 residues.

The chain has TRBV9 and TRBJ1-2; tentative D call: TRBD1 (5 bases). V lost 3 bases, J lost 0 bases, and 12 bases lay in between. CDR1 SGDLS and CDR2 YYNGEE come from the germline V gene. The CDR3 loop spans 15 amino acids. The CDR3 DNA sequence: TGTGCCAGCAGCGCAGGGTTCCAGGCTAACTATGGCTACACCTTC. This codes for CASSAGFQANYGYTF.

The chain links TRBV5-1 to TRBJ2-1, with 11 bases that match TRBD2. With V trimmed by 3 bases and J by 6 bases, 5 bases remained unmatched. The germline gives CDR1 SGHRS, CDR2 YFSETQ. CDR3 length: 15 amino acids. The CDR3 region is CASSYRLAGSNEQFF. CDR3 DNA sequence: TGCGCCAGCAGCTACCGACTAGCGGGGTCCAATGAGCAGTTCTTC.

The chain couples TRBV19 to TRBJ2-4, with 8 bases that match TRBD2. V lost 4 bases and J lost 4; bases outside the gene matches: 3. Germline CDR1 LNHDA, CDR2 SQIVND (reference sequence). The CDR3 consists of 14 residues. The chain's CDR3 is CASSNSGGKNIQYF. Written as DNA, the CDR3 is TGTGCCAGTAGTAACTCGGGAGGGAAAAACATTCAGTACTTC.

The V call is TRBV6-5, the J call TRBJ2-7, with 10 bases identical to TRBD1. The CDR3 has 15 amino acids. After removal of 6 bases from V and 5 bases from J, the junction contained 10 bases not matched to a gene. Per the germline V gene, CDR1 is MNHEY and CDR2 is SVGAGI. The CDR3 spells CASRLIGQGDDEQYF. In DNA, the CDR3 is TGTGCCAGCAGGCTAATTGGACAGGGGGACGACGAGCAGTACTTC.

The J gene is TRBJ1-1, the V gene TRBV10-3; perhaps TRBD1 as D (6 bases). The CDR3 is 14 amino acids. Trimming pared 6 bases from V and 6 bases from J, leaving 17 bases between. The germline V gene has CDR1 ENHRY and CDR2 SYGVKD. CDR3 DNA sequence: TGTGCCATCAGGCCCCCAGGGGATGGTGCTGAAGCTTTCTTT. Translation: CAIRPPGDGAEAFF.

The genes are TRBV19 and TRBJ1-5, with D unclear. V gave up 3 bases and J gave up 4 bases, with 7 bases separating them. This CDR3 contains 13 residues. From germline, CDR1 is LNHDA and CDR2 SQIVND (reference sequence). CDR3 nucleotides: TGTGCCAGTAGTATGCGGCCAAATCAGCCCCAGCATTTT. Encoded protein: CASSMRPNQPQHF.

Only a few counts were recorded for this clone. The chain links TRBV4-3 to TRBJ1-2, with D tentatively TRBD1 (6 bases). Germline V lookup: CDR1 LGHNA, CDR2 YSLEER. V lost 1 base, J lost 0 bases, and 12 bases lay in between. The CDR3 spans 16 residues. DNA of the CDR3: TGCGCCAGCAGCCAAGTGGAGGGGGGGCCTAACTATGGCTACACCTTC. Translated: CASSQVEGGPNYGYTF.

Only one count was recorded for this clone. This rearrangement joins TRBV9 to TRBJ1-2; D perhaps matches TRBD1 (6 bases). Germline CDR1 and CDR2: SGDLS and YYNGEE. Deletions cut 4 bases from V and 2 bases from J, with 12 bases between. CDR3 length: 14 amino acids. The CDR3 here is CASSLDSPNYGYTF. CDR3 bases: TGTGCCAGCAGCCTGGACAGCCCGAACTATGGCTACACCTTC.

The chain is built from TRBV5-1 and TRBJ2-7; 9 nucleotides line up with TRBD2. The germline V gene has CDR1 SGHRS and CDR2 YFSETQ. The CDR3 runs 15 residues. J gave up 3 bases and V 0 bases, and 4 bases lay outside the gene matches. The CDR3 DNA sequence: TGCGCCAGCAGCTTGGGTCTAGCGGGGTTCTACGAGCAGTACTTC. Translating it yields CASSLGLAGFYEQYF.

The chain joins TRBV11-2 to TRBJ1-2, with 8 nucleotides matching TRBD1. The germline gives CDR1 SGHAT, CDR2 FQNNGV. Germline trimming cut 5 bases from V and 7 bases from J; bases unmatched to any gene: 15. The CDR3 is 16 residues long. CDR3 DNA sequence: TGTGCCAGCAGCATATACGGACAGGACAGGGCGCGTGGCTACACCTTC. It codes for CASSIYGQDRARGYTF.